This TCR beta chain came from a study of shared clonotypes between healthy human individuals (dated by TCRdb to the early 2020s). For the wider study: The cohort included three men and a couple of women between 18 and 49 years of age. To estimate repertoire size and how much clonotypes are shared between individuals, the study performed deep sequencing of blood TCR repertoires from a few healthy adults. Libraries were prepared and TCR repertoires were sequenced by different laboratories using diverse techniques, in order to increase sequencing depth and limit assay-specific biases. For each donor, three plates each were used for CD4 naive and CD4 memory, two plates were used for CD8 naive, and one plate was used for CD8 memory. Per donor, leukapheresis produced somewhere between about 0.9 and 9 billion PBMCs. Results the study describes overall, beyond this receptor: Pairwise subsampling led to the expectation that sequencing depth would affect the degree of clonotype sharing among donors. Because the study included only a small number of donors, the genetic and exposure-history diversity represented was limited. When a handful of donors were compared, the shared fraction of clonotypes was roughly 4.8% for naive CD4, over 3% for naive CD8, 2.3% for memory CD4, and less than 0.5% for memory CD8. Even with the large sequencing depth, rarefaction of the sorted-subset datasets indicated that sequencing was incomplete. Naive subsets generally had larger estimated clonotype richness than memory subsets did. Sampling was restricted to blood, and TCR repertoires in tissues likely differ from the TCR repertoires found in blood. Compared with non-shared clonotypes, the clonotypes found in all four sorted-subset donors had higher generation probabilities.

To note about this clone: Its antigen target is currently unknown. Base qualities are missing; no much larger clone stands one base away.

CDR1 SNHLY and CDR2 FYNNEI are derived from the germline V gene. The V end loses 2 bases and the J end loses 4 bases, and a stretch of 16 bases separates them. The CDR3 numbers 16 residues from cysteine through phenylalanine. Only the CDR3 region is kept as DNA, spanning 48 bases read in frame from base 1. For the CD8 naive samples, CD45RO-negative cells were positively selected for CCR7, yielding a CD45RA+CCR7+ population from which TemRA cells were excluded. The donors were healthy, HIV-negative adults with no recently reported acute infections or vaccinations. Only Caucasian adults living in Nashville, Tennessee, USA were represented among the donors. After blood collection by leukapheresis, PBMCs were isolated using Ficoll-Histopaque density gradient centrifugation and then cryopreserved in the vapor phase of liquid nitrogen. Analytical flow cytometry was used to check the purity and quantity of every magnetically sorted T cell population. Genomic DNA was isolated from every sorted fraction and measured by UV absorbance on a Nanodrop 2000c.

TCR CDR3 regions were amplified from genomic DNA by multiplex PCR using the deep immunoSEQ assay. Extracted genomic DNA from each cell subset was distributed evenly across all wells of several immunoSEQ 96-well plates, and each plate was treated as a replicate. For sorted subsets, roughly 0.2 ug genomic DNA, equal to tens of thousands of T cell genomes, was loaded into each replicate PCR. The purified libraries were quantified using a Qubit 3.0 fluorometer, sized with a Bioanalyzer 2100, and then quantified again using the KAPA Library Quantification kit. Every immunoSEQ 96-well plate was sequenced on a dedicated single-read 150-cycle Illumina NextSeq 550 flow cell. The study's own analysis went as follows. Because only junctional sequences without quality scores were contained in the immunoSEQ output, filtering matching that applied to full-length reads could not be performed. To assign V/J genes and CDR3, sequences were annotated against IMGT germline references using PyIR, a Python wrapper for IgBLAST v1.9. Reads were filtered out if the reads had weak V/J assignments (E-value above 1e-6), no CDR3, stop codons, out-of-frame junctions, or ambiguous translated residues. A V3J clonotype was defined by an identical inferred V gene, J gene, and CDR3 amino acid sequence. To compute the percentage overlap between repertoires, the number of shared unique clonotypes was divided by the size of the smaller repertoire. Three approaches were used to assess repertoire richness: RTK rarefaction, the Chao1 estimator, and Recon v2.1 estimates of unobserved clonotypes. For all TCRbeta clonotypes obtained by the gDNA method from a handful of donors, generation probabilities were computed with OLGA. Imported from immuneACCESS, the table was reduced by TCRdb to in-frame sequences with V and J called. These copies leave out some clones; in studies compared against another copy, an unresolved V gene accounts for under half, and the cause of the remainder is not known. The V and J calls and clone size are taken from that table; D and trimming were inferred from the DNA. The table for this sample lists approximately 810,000 clones; nearly 95% of them were counted only once. The leading ten clones occupy 24% of the sample.

Sequencing was done on a sample of naive CD8+ T cells sorted from blood. The intended sense of this specimen's cell subset or site label: CD45RA+CCR7+. The TCR was taken from a man aged 30 to 39 in good health. The rearrangement combines TRBV2 with TRBJ2-3; the D call is tentative, TRBD1 or TRBD2, as each matches 5 bases. The CDR3 protein is CASSEKGPVSADTQYF. The sequence in DNA is TGTGCCAGCAGTGAAAAGGGACCGGTTAGCGCAGATACGCAGTATTTT.